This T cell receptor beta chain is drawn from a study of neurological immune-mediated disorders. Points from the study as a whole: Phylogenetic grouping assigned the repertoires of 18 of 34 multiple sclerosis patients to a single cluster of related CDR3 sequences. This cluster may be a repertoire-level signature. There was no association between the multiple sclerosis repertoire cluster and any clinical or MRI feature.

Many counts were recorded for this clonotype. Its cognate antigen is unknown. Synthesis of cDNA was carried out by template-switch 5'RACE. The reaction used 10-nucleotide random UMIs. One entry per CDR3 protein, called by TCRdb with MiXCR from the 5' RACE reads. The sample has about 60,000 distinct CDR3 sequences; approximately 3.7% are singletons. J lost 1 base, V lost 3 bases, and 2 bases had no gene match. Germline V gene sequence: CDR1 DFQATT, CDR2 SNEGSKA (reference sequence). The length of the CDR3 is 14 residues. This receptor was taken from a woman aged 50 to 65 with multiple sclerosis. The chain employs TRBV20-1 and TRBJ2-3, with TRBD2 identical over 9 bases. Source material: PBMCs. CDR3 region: CSASTSGRTDTQYF. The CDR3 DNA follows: TGCAGTGCTAGTACTAGCGGGCGCACAGATACGCAGTATTTT.